Following are 29 T cell receptor beta chains from one sample sequenced in a study of CD8+CD57+ T cells in acquired aplastic anemia. Using genomic DNA as the template, TCR beta VDJ and CDR3 profiling was carried out. TCRdb ran MiXCR on the reads and lists one entry per CDR3 protein. The table includes about 270,000 distinct CDR3 sequences, 55% to 60% detected once. The sequenced sample consisted of sorted CD4+, CD8+, or CD8+CD57+ T cells (not recorded which) from PBMCs. These receptors all come from a human donor with severe aplastic anemia or a healthy control (not recorded which).

The chain recombines TRBV20-1 with TRBJ2-1, with 14 bases lining up with TRBD2. Per germline, CDR1 DFQATT and CDR2 SNEGSKA (reference sequence). This CDR3 spans 16 amino acids. Germline trimming cut 5 bases from V and 6 bases from J; bases unmatched to any gene: 9. In DNA form, the CDR3 reads TGCAGTGCTTTCTCCCCAGGGACTAGCGGGAGCAATGAGCAGTTCTTC. This sequence encodes CSAFSPGTSGSNEQFF.

The CDR3 DNA is TGTGCCAGCAGTGGACAGGGTCAGCCCCAGCATTTT. It yields the protein CASSGQGQPQHF. The gene calls are TRBV12-3 or TRBV12-4 and TRBJ1-5; the match to TRBD1 covers 8 bases. CDR3 length equals 12 residues. With V trimmed by 5 bases and J by 6 bases, 0 bases remained unmatched.

The V gene is TRBV5-1, the J gene TRBJ2-3, with 11 bases that match TRBD2. The CDR3 totals 16 residues. Germline V gene lookup returns CDR1 SGHRS and CDR2 YFSETQ. V was pared by 4 bases and J by 2 bases, with 6 bases of the junction left unmatched. The CDR3 loop reads CASSPGTSGYTDTQYF. CDR3 nucleotide sequence: TGCGCCAGCAGCCCCGGGACTAGCGGATACACAGATACGCAGTATTTT.

This clonotype turned up a few times. The gene calls are TRBV7-9 and TRBJ2-5; the D is unclear. V shed 4 bases and J shed 7 bases, with 13 bases lying between them. The CDR3 is 13 residues long. Germline CDR1 and CDR2: SEHNR and FQNEAQ (reference sequence). The CDR3: CASSSTLQSTQYF. As DNA, the CDR3 is TGTGCCAGCAGCTCGACTTTACAGTCGACCCAGTACTTC.

The gene calls are TRBV20-1 and TRBJ2-3, with D maybe TRBD2 (6 bases). Germline assignment: CDR1 DFQATT and CDR2 SNEGSKA (reference sequence). The CDR3 totals 14 residues. V was trimmed by 5 bases and J by 1 base, leaving 13 bases between them. CDR3 sequence reads: CSALICGGTDTQYF. DNA for the CDR3: TGCAGTGCTCTCATTTGCGGGGGCACAGATACGCAGTATTTT.

Ten or more counts support this clonotype. CDR3 in DNA: TGCGCCAGCAGCCAAGCAGTCGACTATGGCTACACCTTC. This codes for CASSQAVDYGYTF. The chain is built from TRBV4-3 and TRBJ1-2; D gene ambiguous. The CDR3 is made up of 13 amino acids. V lost 1 base, J lost 3 bases, and 6 bases lay in between. Germline V gene lookup returns CDR1 LGHNA and CDR2 YSLEER.

This sequence joins TRBV7-9 and TRBJ2-5; perhaps TRBD2 as D (6 bases). The CDR3 contains 14 residues. CDR1 and CDR2 (germline): SEHNR, FQNEAQ (reference sequence). Trimming cost V 8 bases and J 5 bases, with 18 bases left between them. The DNA for the CDR3 is TGTGCCAGCCGTATACCGGGAGAAGACGAGACCCAGTACTTC. This gives the protein CASRIPGEDETQYF.

J is TRBJ2-7 and V is TRBV7-2; TRBD1 or TRBD2 may be the D gene (5 bases each). CDR1 and CDR2 (germline): SGHTA, FQGNSA. The germline V and J ends were trimmed by 5 bases and 6 bases, with 20 bases remaining between them. The CDR3 extends over 15 amino acids. The CDR3 loop is CASSPQGRHGGEQYF. The DNA of the CDR3 is TGTGCCAGCAGCCCCCAGGGACGACATGGGGGCGAGCAGTACTTC.

This clonotype came up many times. The chain recombines TRBV5-1 with TRBJ2-7; TRBD1 agrees at 9 bases. From germline, CDR1 is SGHRS and CDR2 YFSETQ. V dropped 0 bases and J dropped 2; count of bases not matched to a gene: 6. The CDR3 is 16 residues long. CDR3: CASSLDPTGGAYEQYF. The CDR3 DNA reads TGCGCCAGCAGCTTGGACCCGACAGGGGGAGCCTACGAGCAGTACTTC.

The chain has TRBV7-9 and TRBJ2-1, with a weak D call TRBD2 (6 bases). The CDR3 consists of 14 residues. V lost 5 bases and J 9 bases, leaving 17 bases between the germline ends. Germline V gene sequence: CDR1 SEHNR, CDR2 FQNEAQ (reference sequence). CDR3 amino acids: CASSVEVGSGEQFF. The CDR3 bases are TGTGCCAGCAGCGTTGAAGTCGGGAGTGGTGAGCAGTTCTTC.

This clonotype was found a few times. This chain uses TRBV10-3 with TRBJ2-5, with D unclear. This CDR3 comprises 13 residues. Germline CDR1 ENHRY, CDR2 SYGVKD. The V end lost 0 bases, the J end lost 5 bases, and 7 bases lay between the germline ends. CDR3 DNA sequence: TGTGCCATCAGTGAGTCGAGTACGGAGACCCAGTACTTC. It translates to CAISESSTETQYF.

The chain is built from TRBV9 and TRBJ1-3; D is perhaps TRBD1 (5 bases). The germline V gene encodes CDR1 SGDLS and CDR2 YYNGEE. Trimming removed 4 bases at V and 7 bases at J, with 12 bases between. CDR3 length: 13 amino acids. The CDR3 spells CASSRSGENTIYF. The CDR3 DNA reads as TGTGCCAGCAGCCGATCGGGGGAGAACACCATATATTTT.

The chain uses TRBV20-1 and TRBJ1-6; tentative D call: TRBD1 (6 bases). Germline CDR1 reads DFQATT; CDR2 reads SNEGSKA (reference sequence). The CDR3 extends over 13 amino acids. V was pared by 7 bases and J by 6 bases, with 13 bases between. The CDR3 DNA reads TGCAGTGGCGGGCCACAGGGTAATTCACCCCTCCACTTT. It yields the protein CSGGPQGNSPLHF.

A remark on this clonotype: This clone may be a read error of a much larger clone one base away. The chain recombines TRBV4-2 with TRBJ2-2, with 8 bases lining up with TRBD2. The CDR3 contains 16 residues. The V gene end was trimmed by 4 bases and the J gene end by 7 bases; junction bases not matched to a gene: 11. The germline CDR1 and CDR2 sequences are LGHNA and YNFKEQ. This CDR3 is CASSLRTGGGSGELFF. The CDR3 nucleotides are TGTGCCAGCAGCCTAAGAACGGGGGGGGGAAGCGGGGAGCTGTTTTTT.

The chain combines TRBV10-1 with TRBJ2-5; 8 positions agree with TRBD1. The CDR3 extends over 15 amino acids. Germline V gene data show CDR1 as WNHNN and CDR2 as SYGVQD (reference sequence). V trimming: 7 bases; J trimming: 5 bases; junction bases outside the gene matches: 12. The CDR3 nucleotides read TGCGCCAGCATTGAAGACAGGGGATCGTCTGAGACCCAGTACTTC. Translation: CASIEDRGSSETQYF.

This clonotype was seen at least ten times. The rearrangement links TRBV7-8 to TRBJ1-1; 7 positions match TRBD1. The V gene's germline CDR1 is SGHVS and CDR2 FQNEAQ. This CDR3 region has 15 residues. With V trimmed by 5 bases and J by 0 bases, 6 bases remained unmatched. CDR3 bases: TGTGCCAGCAGCCCACCGACAGGGCTGAACACTGAAGCTTTCTTT. This sequence encodes CASSPPTGLNTEAFF. The whole variable domain, remainder taken from reference TRBV7-8 and TRBJ1-1, is GAGVSQSPRYKVAKRGQDVALRCDPISGHVSLFWYQQALGQGPEFLTYFQNEAQLDKSGLPSDRFFAERPEGSVSTLKIQRTQQEDSAVYLCASSPPTGLNTEAFFGQGTRLTVV.

This clonotype came up many times. The gene calls are TRBV12-3 or TRBV12-4 and TRBJ1-2; 7 bases match TRBD1. This CDR3 comprises 14 residues. V lost 6 bases to trimming and J lost 1 base; unmatched junction nucleotides: 5. In nucleotides, the CDR3 is TGTGCCAGCAGGGGGACAGCGATTAACTATGGCTACACCTTC. This sequence encodes CASRGTAINYGYTF.

This clonotype appeared a few times. The chain carries TRBV9 and TRBJ2-2; perhaps D is TRBD1 or TRBD2 (5 bases each). The length of the CDR3 is 14 residues. Germline V gene sequence: CDR1 SGDLS, CDR2 YYNGEE. Between the trimmed V and J ends, which lost 2 bases and 4 bases, there was a span of 9 bases. The CDR3 loop is CASSVGASTGELFF. Here the CDR3 DNA reads TGTGCCAGCAGCGTCGGGGCCTCCACCGGGGAGCTGTTTTTT. The whole variable domain, remainder taken from reference TRBV9 and TRBJ2-2, is DSGVTQTPKHLITATGQRVTLRCSPRSGDLSVYWYQQSLDQGLQFLIQYYNGEERAKGNILERFSAQQFPDLHSELNLSSLELGDSALYFCASSVGASTGELFFGEGSRLTVL.

Turning to this clonotype: A much larger clone sits a single nucleotide away, making a read error possible. The chain couples TRBV6-6 to TRBJ1-5, with D tentatively TRBD1 (6 bases). CDR3 length: 14 amino acids. The germline gives CDR1 MNHNY, CDR2 SVGAGI (reference sequence). CDR3: CASTYQGNHQPPHF. The CDR3 nucleotides read TGTGCCAGCACTTACCAGGGGAACCATCAGCCCCCGCATTTT.

The V gene is TRBV25-1, the J gene TRBJ1-2; D is perhaps TRBD1 (5 bases). V was pared by 6 bases and J by 3 bases, with 11 bases between. The CDR3 consists of 13 residues. Germline V CDR1 and CDR2: MGHDK, SYGVNS. CDR3 loop: CASRMGRYYGYTF. In DNA form, the CDR3 reads TGTGCCAGCAGAATGGGACGATACTATGGCTACACCTTC.

There are a few counts of this clonotype. This sequence may be a read error, since a much larger clone differs from it by one base. In this CDR3 the conserved last residue, phenylalanine or tryptophan, is missing, so a read error is likely. This chain uses TRBV11-3 with TRBJ1-1, with no clear D. Trimming cost V 1 base and J 6 bases, with 9 bases left between them. The germline V gene has CDR1 SGHNT and CDR2 YENEEA. This CDR3 spans 13 amino acids. The CDR3 sequence: CASSLGARAEAFS. CDR3 nucleotide sequence: TGTGCCAGCAGCTTAGGGGCCCGAGCTGAAGCTTTCTCT.

To note about this clonotype: Since the CDR3 does not end with the conserved phenylalanine or tryptophan, this likely comes from a read error. The V call is TRBV4-3, the J call TRBJ2-7, with a possible D match to TRBD1 (6 bases). The V and J ends lost 0 bases and 3 bases respectively, with 9 bases between them. This CDR3 has 14 residues. Per germline, CDR1 LGHNA and CDR2 YSLEER. The CDR3 spells CASSQDEGGYEQYL. CDR3 nucleotides: TGCGCCAGCAGCCAAGATGAAGGGGGCTACGAGCAGTACCTC.

This clonotype appeared many times. V is TRBV6-6 and J is TRBJ2-1; 8 bases agree with TRBD2. With 3 bases clipped from V and 4 bases from J, the junction kept 11 bases outside the gene matches. The CDR3 extends over 17 amino acids. In germline, CDR1 is MNHNY, CDR2 SVGAGI (reference sequence). The CDR3 region is CASSYQALAAKYNEQFF. For the CDR3, the DNA is TGTGCCAGCAGTTATCAGGCACTAGCGGCGAAGTACAATGAGCAGTTCTTC.

The sample holds a few counts of this clonotype. The rearrangement joins TRBV7-2 to TRBJ2-1; D uncertain. Germline CDR1 reads SGHTA; CDR2 reads FQGNSA. The V and J ends lost 1 base and 7 bases respectively, with 14 bases between them. The CDR3 totals 15 residues. CDR3 loop: CASSLGPSSGNEQFF. The CDR3 DNA reads as TGTGCCAGCAGCTTAGGGCCTTCCTCTGGGAATGAGCAGTTCTTC.

V usage is TRBV6-1 and J usage is TRBJ1-1; D may be TRBD1 (5 bases). V dropped 5 bases and J dropped 3 bases, with 13 bases sitting between them. CDR1 MNHNS and CDR2 SASEGT come from the germline V gene. The CDR3 runs 14 residues. CDR3 loop: CASSYSLGDTEAFF. The CDR3 coding sequence is TGTGCCAGCAGTTACTCCTTAGGGGACACTGAAGCTTTCTTT.

V is TRBV6-5 and J is TRBJ2-1, with 8 bases aligning to TRBD1. The CDR3 runs to 15 residues. With 6 bases clipped from V and 3 bases from J, the junction kept 7 bases outside the gene matches. In germline, CDR1 is MNHEY, CDR2 SVGAGI. The CDR3 sequence: CASRLSGTGYNEQFF. The CDR3 region has the DNA TGTGCCAGCAGGCTATCCGGGACAGGCTACAATGAGCAGTTCTTC.

CDR3 bases: TGTGCCAGCAGACAGGGGTCGACTGAAGCTTTCTTT. This codes for CASRQGSTEAFF. The J gene is TRBJ1-1, the V gene TRBV6-6; TRBD1 matches 7 bases. This CDR3 region has 12 residues. Germline values: CDR1 MNHNY, CDR2 SVGAGI (reference sequence). J gave up 5 bases and V 6 bases, and 3 bases lay outside the gene matches.

To note about this clonotype: An end of the junction differs from the germline gene, which may be a read error. V is TRBV7-9 and J is TRBJ1-2; D uncertain. This CDR3 is built from 15 residues. Germline assignment: CDR1 SEHNR and CDR2 FQNEAQ (reference sequence). The CDR3 nucleotides read TGTGCCAGCAGCTCTAATGGGGATTCGGACTATGGCTACTCTTTC. This sequence encodes CASSSNGDSDYGYSF.

This rearrangement joins TRBV19 to TRBJ1-1; 7 positions match TRBD1. CDR1 and CDR2 from the germline V gene are LNHDA and SQIVND (reference sequence). The V gene end was trimmed by 6 bases and the J gene end by 1 base; junction bases not matched to a gene: 5. The length of the CDR3 is 14 residues. The CDR3 bases are TGTGCCAGTAGAGCGACAGGGTGGAACACTGAAGCTTTCTTT. Residues: CASRATGWNTEAFF. Using reference TRBV19 and TRBJ1-1 for the parts outside the CDR3, the full variable domain is DGGITQSPKYLFRKEGQNVTLSCEQNLNHDAMYWYRQDPGQGLRLIYYSQIVNDFQKGDIAEGYSVSREKKESFPLTVTSAQKNPTAFYLCASRATGWNTEAFFGQGTRLTVV.